This T cell receptor (beta chain) was identified during a study of T cell repertoires in cytomegalovirus infection. One entry per CDR3 protein, called by TCRdb with MiXCR from the reads. The data contain some 400,000 distinct CDR3 sequences, about a sixth of them singletons. This clonotype came up a few times. This CDR3 is 14 amino acids long. Per the germline V gene, CDR1 is SGHVS and CDR2 is FNYEAQ. Trimming cost V 5 bases and J 4 bases; bases outside gene matches: 7. This chain links TRBV7-6 with TRBJ2-5; TRBD2 aligns across 7 bases. This receptor was obtained from a human donor in good health (CMV status not recorded). Some clones in this sample may be carry-over from other donors' samples. The sample taken for sequencing was PBMCs. The CDR3 DNA follows: TGTGCCAGCAGCACCCTCGCTAGCGGAGAGACCCAGTACTTC. This sequence encodes CASSTLASGETQYF.